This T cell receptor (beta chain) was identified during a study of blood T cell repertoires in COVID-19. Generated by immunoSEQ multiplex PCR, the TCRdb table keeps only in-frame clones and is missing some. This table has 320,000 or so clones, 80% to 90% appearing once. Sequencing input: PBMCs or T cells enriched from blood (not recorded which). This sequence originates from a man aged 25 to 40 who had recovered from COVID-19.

As DNA, the CDR3 is TGTGCCACAGGGGTATCAGGGTTAGGGGCCAACGTCCTGACTTTC. It yields the protein CATGVSGLGANVLTF. J is TRBJ2-6 and V is TRBV15; a possible D gene is TRBD1 (5 bases). CDR1 and CDR2 (germline): LNHNV, YYDKDF (reference sequence). Trimming stripped 9 bases from V and 4 bases from J, with 16 bases between. CDR3 length equals 15 residues.